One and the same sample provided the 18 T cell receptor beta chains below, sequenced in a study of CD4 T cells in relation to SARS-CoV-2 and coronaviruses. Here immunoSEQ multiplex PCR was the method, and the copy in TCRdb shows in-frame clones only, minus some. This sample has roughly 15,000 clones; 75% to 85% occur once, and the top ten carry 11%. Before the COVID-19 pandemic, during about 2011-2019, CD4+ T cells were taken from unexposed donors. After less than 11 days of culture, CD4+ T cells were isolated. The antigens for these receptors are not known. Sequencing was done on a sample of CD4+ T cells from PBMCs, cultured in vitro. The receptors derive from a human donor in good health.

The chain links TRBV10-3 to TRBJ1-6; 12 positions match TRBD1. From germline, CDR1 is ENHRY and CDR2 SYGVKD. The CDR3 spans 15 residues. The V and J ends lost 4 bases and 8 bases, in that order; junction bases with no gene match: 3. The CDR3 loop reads CAISGDRGPDSPLHF. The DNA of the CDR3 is TGTGCCATCAGTGGGGACAGGGGGCCTGATTCACCCCTCCACTTT.

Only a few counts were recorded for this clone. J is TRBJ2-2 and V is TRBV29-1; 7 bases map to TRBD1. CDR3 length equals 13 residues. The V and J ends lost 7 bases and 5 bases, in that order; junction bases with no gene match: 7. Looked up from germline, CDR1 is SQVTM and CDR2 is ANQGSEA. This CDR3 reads CSGNRGGTGELFF. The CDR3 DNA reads TGCAGCGGGAACAGGGGCGGGACCGGGGAGCTGTTTTTT.

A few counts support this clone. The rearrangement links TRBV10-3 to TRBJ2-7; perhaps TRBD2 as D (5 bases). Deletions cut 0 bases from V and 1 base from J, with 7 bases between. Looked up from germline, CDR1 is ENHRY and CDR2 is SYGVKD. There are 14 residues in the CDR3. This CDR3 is CAISESEVSYEQYF. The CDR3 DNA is TGTGCCATCAGTGAGTCGGAGGTGTCCTACGAGCAGTACTTC.

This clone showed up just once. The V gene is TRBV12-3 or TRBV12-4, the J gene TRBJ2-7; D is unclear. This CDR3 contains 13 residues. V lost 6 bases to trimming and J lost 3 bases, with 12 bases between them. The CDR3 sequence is CASRPPALYEQYF. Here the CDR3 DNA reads TGTGCCAGCAGACCTCCCGCTCTCTACGAGCAGTACTTC.

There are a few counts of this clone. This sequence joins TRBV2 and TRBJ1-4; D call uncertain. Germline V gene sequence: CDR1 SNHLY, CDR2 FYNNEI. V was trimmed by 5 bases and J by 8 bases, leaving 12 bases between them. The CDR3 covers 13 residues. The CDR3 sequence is CASSLDQIEKLFF. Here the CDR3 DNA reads TGTGCCAGCAGTTTAGACCAGATCGAAAAACTGTTTTTT.

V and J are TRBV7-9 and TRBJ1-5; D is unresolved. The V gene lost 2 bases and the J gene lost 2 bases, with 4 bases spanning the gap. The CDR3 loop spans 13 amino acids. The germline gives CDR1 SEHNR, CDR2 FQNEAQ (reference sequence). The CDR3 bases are TGTGCCAGCAGCTTACAGGGCAATCAGCCCCAGCATTTT. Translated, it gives CASSLQGNQPQHF.

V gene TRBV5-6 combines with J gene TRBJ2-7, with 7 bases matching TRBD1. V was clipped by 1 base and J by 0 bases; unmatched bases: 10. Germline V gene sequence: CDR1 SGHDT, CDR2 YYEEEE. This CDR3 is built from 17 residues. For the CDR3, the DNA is TGTGCCAGCAGCTTGACAGCTGACAGGGTGAGCTCCTACGAGCAGTACTTC. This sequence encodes CASSLTADRVSSYEQYF.

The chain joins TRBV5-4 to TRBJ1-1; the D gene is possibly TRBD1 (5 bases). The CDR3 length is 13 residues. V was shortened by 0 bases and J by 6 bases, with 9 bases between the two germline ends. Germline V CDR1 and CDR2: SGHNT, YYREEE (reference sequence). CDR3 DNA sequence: TGTGCCAGCAGCTTGGCAGGGTTATCTGAAGCTTTCTTT. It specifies CASSLAGLSEAFF.

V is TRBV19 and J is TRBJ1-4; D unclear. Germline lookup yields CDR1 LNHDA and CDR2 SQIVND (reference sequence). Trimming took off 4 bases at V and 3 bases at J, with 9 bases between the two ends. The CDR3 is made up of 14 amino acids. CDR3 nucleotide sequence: TGTGCCAGTAGTACACAGTGGGCTAATGAAAAACTGTTTTTT. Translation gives CASSTQWANEKLFF.

The CDR3 nucleotides read TGTGCCAGCAGGGCGGGAGGAGACTACAATGAGCAGTTCTTC. Translation: CASRAGGDYNEQFF. The rearrangement uses TRBV2 and TRBJ2-1; 8 bases align to TRBD2. J gave up 3 bases and V 6 bases, and 4 bases lay outside the gene matches. Germline-derived CDR1 and CDR2 are SNHLY and FYNNEI. CDR3 length equals 14 residues.

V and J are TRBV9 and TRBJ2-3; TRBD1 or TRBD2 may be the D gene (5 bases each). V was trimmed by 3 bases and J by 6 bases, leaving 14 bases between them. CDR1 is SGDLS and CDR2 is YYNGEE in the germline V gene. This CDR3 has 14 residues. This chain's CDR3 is CASSARGLGDTQYF. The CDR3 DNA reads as TGTGCCAGCAGCGCCCGGGGCCTGGGGGATACGCAGTATTTT.

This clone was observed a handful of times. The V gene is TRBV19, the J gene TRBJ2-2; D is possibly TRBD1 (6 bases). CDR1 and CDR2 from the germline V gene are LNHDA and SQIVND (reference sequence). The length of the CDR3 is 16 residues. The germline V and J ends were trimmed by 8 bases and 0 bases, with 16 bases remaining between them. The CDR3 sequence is CASSPEKGANTGELFF. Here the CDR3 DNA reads TGTGCCAGTTCGCCCGAGAAGGGGGCGAACACCGGGGAGCTGTTTTTT.

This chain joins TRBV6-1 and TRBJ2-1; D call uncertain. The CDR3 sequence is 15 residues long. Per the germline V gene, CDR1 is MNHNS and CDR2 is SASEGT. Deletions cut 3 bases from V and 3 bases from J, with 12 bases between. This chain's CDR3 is CASSEARRYYNEQFF. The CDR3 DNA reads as TGTGCCAGCAGTGAGGCTAGACGGTACTACAATGAGCAGTTCTTC.

For the CDR3, the DNA is TGTGCCAGCATTGCTGCTAAGCGGGAGGGGCATGAGCAGTTCTTC. Translation gives CASIAAKREGHEQFF. The chain uses TRBV5-8 and TRBJ2-1; 10 nucleotides align to TRBD2. CDR1 and CDR2 (germline): SGHTS, YDEGEE. V was pared by 6 bases and J by 8 bases, with 11 bases of the junction left unmatched. CDR3 length: 15 residues.

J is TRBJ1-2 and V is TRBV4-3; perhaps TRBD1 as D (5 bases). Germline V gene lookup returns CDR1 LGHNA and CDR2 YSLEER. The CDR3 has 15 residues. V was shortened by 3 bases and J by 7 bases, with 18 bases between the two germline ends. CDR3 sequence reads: CASSQDFPGGSGYTF. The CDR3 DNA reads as TGCGCCAGCAGCCAGGACTTCCCTGGGGGAAGTGGCTACACCTTC.

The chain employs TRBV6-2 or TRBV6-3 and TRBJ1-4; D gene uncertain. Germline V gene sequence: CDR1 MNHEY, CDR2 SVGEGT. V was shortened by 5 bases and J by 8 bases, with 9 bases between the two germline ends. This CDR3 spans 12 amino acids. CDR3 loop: CASSQISEKLFF. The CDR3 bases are TGTGCCAGCAGTCAAATCTCGGAAAAACTGTTTTTT.

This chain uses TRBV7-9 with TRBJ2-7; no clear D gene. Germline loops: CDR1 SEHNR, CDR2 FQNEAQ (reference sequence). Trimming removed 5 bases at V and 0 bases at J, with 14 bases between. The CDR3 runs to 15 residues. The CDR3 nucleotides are TGTGCCAGCAGCCCGTTGTACGCTAGCTCCTACGAGCAGTACTTC. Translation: CASSPLYASSYEQYF.

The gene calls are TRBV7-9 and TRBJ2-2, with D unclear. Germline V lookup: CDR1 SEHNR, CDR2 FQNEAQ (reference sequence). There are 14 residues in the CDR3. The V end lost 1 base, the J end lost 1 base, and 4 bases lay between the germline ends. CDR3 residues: CASSLGGNTGELFF. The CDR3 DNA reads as TGTGCCAGCAGCTTAGGAGGGAACACCGGGGAGCTGTTTTTT.